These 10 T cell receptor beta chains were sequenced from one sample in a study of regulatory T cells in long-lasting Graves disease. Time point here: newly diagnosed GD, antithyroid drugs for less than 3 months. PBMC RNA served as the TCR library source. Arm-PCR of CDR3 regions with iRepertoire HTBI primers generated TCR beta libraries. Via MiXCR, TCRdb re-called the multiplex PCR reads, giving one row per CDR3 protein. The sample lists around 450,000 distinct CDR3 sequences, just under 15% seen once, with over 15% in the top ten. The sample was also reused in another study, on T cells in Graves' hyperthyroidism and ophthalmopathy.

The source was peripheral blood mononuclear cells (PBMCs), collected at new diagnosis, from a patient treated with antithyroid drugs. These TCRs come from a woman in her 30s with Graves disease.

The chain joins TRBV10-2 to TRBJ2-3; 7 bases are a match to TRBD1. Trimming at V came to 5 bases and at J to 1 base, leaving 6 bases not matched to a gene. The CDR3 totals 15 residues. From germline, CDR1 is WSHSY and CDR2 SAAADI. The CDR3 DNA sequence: TGCGCCAGCAGTCCAGGGGGAGTGGGCACAGATACGCAGTATTTT. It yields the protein CASSPGGVGTDTQYF.

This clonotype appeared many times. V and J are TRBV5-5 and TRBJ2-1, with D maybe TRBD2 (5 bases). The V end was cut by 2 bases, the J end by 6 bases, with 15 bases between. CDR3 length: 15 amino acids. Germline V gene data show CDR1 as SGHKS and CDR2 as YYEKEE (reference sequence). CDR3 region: CASSFGLAVGNEQFF. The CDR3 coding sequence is TGTGCCAGCAGCTTTGGGCTAGCAGTCGGCAATGAGCAGTTCTTC.

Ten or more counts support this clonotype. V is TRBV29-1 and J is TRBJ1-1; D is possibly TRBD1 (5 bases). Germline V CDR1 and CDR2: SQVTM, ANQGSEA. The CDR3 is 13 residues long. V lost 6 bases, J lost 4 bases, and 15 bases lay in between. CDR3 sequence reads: CSVGRGRATEAFF. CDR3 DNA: TGCAGCGTGGGGCGGGGAAGGGCCACTGAAGCTTTCTTT. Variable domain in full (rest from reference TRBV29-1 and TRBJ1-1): SAVISQKPSRDICQRGTSLTIQCQVDSQVTMMFWYRQQPGQSLTLIATANQGSEATYESGFVIDKFPISRPNLTFSTLTVSNMSPEDSSIYLCSVGRGRATEAFFGQGTRLTVV.

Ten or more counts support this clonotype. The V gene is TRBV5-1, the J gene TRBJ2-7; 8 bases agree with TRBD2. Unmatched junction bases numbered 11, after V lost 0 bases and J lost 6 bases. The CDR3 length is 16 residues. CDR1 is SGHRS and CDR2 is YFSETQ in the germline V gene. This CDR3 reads CASSLGTPAGASEQYF. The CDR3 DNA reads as TGCGCCAGCAGCTTGGGAACCCCAGCGGGAGCTTCCGAGCAGTACTTC.

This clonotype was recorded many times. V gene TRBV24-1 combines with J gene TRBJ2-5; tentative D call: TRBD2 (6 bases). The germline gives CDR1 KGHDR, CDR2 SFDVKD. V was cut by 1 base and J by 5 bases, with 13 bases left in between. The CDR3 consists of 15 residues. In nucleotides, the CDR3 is TGTGCCACCAGTGATTTAGGGACTCCAGGGGAGACCCAGTACTTC. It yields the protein CATSDLGTPGETQYF.

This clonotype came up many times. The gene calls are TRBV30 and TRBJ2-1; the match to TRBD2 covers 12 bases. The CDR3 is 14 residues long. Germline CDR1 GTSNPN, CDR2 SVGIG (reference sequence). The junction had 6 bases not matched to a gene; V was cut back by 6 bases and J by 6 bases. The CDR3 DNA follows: TGTGCCTGCCTTGGGGGACTAGCGGGCAATGAGCAGTTCTTC. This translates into CACLGGLAGNEQFF.

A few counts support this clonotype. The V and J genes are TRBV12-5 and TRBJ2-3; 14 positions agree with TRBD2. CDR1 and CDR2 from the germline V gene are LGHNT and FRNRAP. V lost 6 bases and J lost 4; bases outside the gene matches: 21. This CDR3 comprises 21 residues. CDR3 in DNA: TGTGCTAGTGGGGGCCTTTTAAAGCGGGGACTAGCGGGAGAAGAGTCAGATACGCAGTATTTT. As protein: CASGGLLKRGLAGEESDTQYF.

The CDR3 sequence: CASSPGADTDTQYF. In nucleotides, the CDR3 is TGTGCCAGCAGTCCAGGGGCGGACACAGATACGCAGTATTTT. The V and J genes are TRBV6-1 and TRBJ2-3, with a tentative D call TRBD1 (6 bases). Trimming cost V 5 bases and J 2 bases, with 11 bases left between them. Germline lookup yields CDR1 MNHNS and CDR2 SASEGT. The CDR3 is 14 residues long.

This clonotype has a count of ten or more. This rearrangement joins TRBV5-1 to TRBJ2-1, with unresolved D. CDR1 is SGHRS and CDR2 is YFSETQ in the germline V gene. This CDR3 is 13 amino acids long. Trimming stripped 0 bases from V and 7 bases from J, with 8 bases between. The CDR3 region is CASSLAGPNEQFF. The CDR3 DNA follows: TGCGCCAGCAGCTTGGCCGGCCCGAATGAGCAGTTCTTC.

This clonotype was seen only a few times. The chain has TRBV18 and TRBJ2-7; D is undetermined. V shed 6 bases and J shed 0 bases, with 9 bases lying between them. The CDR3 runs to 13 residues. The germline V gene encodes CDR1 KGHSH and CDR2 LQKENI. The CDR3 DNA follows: TGTGCCAGCTCCGATCCGAGCTCCTACGAGCAGTACTTC. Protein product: CASSDPSSYEQYF.